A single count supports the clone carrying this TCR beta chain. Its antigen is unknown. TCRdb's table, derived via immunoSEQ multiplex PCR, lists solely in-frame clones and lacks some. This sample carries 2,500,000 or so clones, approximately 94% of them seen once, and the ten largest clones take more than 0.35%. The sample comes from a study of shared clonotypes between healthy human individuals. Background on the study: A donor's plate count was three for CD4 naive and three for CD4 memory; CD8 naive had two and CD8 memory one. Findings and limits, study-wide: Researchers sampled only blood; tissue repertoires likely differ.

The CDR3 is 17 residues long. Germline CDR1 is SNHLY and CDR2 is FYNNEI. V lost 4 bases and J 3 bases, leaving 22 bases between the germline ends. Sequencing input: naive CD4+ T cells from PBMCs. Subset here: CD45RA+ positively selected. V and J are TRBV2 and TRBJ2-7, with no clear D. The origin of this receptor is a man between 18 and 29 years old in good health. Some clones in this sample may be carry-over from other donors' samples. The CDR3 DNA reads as TGTGCCAGCAGTGGCCGGCACGGAGCCCTCCTAGTCTACGAGCAGTACTTC. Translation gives CASSGRHGALLVYEQYF.